This TCR beta chain was recorded in a study of T cell changes during pregnancy in multiple sclerosis (dated by TCRdb to between 2019 and 2020). Notes on the research overall: In women with multiple sclerosis, the researchers looked at how the T cell repertoire shifted as pregnancy progressed.

In the germline V gene (reference sequence), CDR1 corresponds to SEHNR and CDR2 to FQNEAQ. At the junction V is shortened by 0 bases and J by 2 bases, with 8 bases in between. Measured from the cysteine to the phenylalanine, the CDR3 is 16 residues long. The kept DNA is CDR3 alone, 48 bases in frame from the first base. Comments on this clone: The antigen this receptor binds is unknown. No base quality information exists; no much larger clone differs at one position.

The protocol used for the library was the immunoSEQ multiplex PCR assay. This is the immuneACCESS table as TCRdb keeps it, with only in-frame sequences that have V and J called. A part of the clones is gone; compared with another copy, unresolved V genes explain less than half, and the rest is unexplained. Recorded for this sample are some 96,000 clones; roughly 90% of them occurred a single time. The ten largest account for 1.9% of the sample. The chain links TRBV7-9 with TRBJ2-6; the D gene identity is not certain. Sequencing used peripheral blood, obtained after pregnancy. The receptor's source is a female donor with multiple sclerosis, enrolled in a pregnancy study. The nucleotide sequence reads TGTGCCAGCAGCTTAGCGTCCGACACTGGGGCCAACGTCCTGACTTTC. Its amino acids are CASSLASDTGANVLTF.